The clone carrying this TCR beta chain was observed a few times. Antigen specificity is unknown. Between the trimmed V and J ends, which lost 0 bases and 4 bases, there was a span of 10 bases. The CDR3 consists of 14 residues. CDR1 SGHRS and CDR2 YFSETQ come from the germline V gene. This sample is drawn from a study of regulatory T cells in long-lasting Graves disease. Researchers made TCR beta libraries by using iRepertoire HTBI primers and running Arm-PCR on CDR3 regions. Each CDR3 protein gets one entry after TCRdb re-called the multiplex PCR reads with MiXCR. Of around 460,000 distinct CDR3 sequences in the sample, about 15% were seen once. General study points: Patients with persistent disease showed a bias toward TRBV28, TRBJ1-2 and TRBJ2-5. Persistent patients shared more public clonotypes (fewer than 3,000) than newly diagnosed patients (about 970). It was peripheral blood alone, not thyroid tissue, that was studied.

The time point denotes: newly diagnosed GD, antithyroid drugs for less than 3 months. With RNA extracted from PBMCs as input, the TCR library was made. In addition, the sample was reused for a study of T cells in Graves' hyperthyroidism and ophthalmopathy.

The sequence was obtained from a woman in her fifties or sixties with Graves disease. The rearrangement links TRBV5-1 to TRBJ1-2; unclear D gene. The material was peripheral blood mononuclear cells (PBMCs), obtained at new diagnosis, from a patient treated with antithyroid drugs. DNA for the CDR3: TGCGCCAGCAGCTTGGGCAGTAGTTCCTATGGCTACACCTTC. This gives the protein CASSLGSSSYGYTF. Full variable domain (remainder filled in from reference TRBV5-1 and TRBJ1-2): KAGVTQTPRYLIKTRGQQVTLSCSPISGHRSVSWYQQTPGQGLQFLFEYFSETQRNKGNFPGRFSGRQFSNSRSEMNVSTLELGDSALYLCASSLGSSSYGYTFGSGTRLTVV.